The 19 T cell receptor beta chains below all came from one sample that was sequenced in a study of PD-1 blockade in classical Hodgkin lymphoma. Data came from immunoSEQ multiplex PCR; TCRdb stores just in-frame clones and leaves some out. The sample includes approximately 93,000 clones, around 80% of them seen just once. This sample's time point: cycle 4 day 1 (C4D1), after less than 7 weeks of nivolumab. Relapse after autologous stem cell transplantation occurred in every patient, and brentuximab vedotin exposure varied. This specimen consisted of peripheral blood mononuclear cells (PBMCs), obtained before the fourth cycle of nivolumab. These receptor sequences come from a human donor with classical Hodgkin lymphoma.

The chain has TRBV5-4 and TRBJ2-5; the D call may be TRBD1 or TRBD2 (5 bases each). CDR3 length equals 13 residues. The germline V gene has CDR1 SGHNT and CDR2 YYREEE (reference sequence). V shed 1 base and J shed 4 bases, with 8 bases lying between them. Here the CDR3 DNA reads TGTGCCAGCAGCTTGCCAGGGACAGAGACCCAGTACTTC. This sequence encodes CASSLPGTETQYF. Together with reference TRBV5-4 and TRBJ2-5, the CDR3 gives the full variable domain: ETGVTQSPTHLIKTRGQQVTLRCSSQSGHNTVSWYQQALGQGPQFIFQYYREEENGRGNFPPRFSGLQFPNYSSELNVNALELDDSALYLCASSLPGTETQYFGPGTRLLVL.

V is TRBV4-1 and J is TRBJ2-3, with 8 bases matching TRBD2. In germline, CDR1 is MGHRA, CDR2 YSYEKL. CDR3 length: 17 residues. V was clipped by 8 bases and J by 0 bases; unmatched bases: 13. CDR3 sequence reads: CASSERVGGGSTDTQYF. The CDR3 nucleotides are TGCGCCAGCTCCGAGAGGGTCGGGGGGGGTAGCACAGATACGCAGTATTTT.

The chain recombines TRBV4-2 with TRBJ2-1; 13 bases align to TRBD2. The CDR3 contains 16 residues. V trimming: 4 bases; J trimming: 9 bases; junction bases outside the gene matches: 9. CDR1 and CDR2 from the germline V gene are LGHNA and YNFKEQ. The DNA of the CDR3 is TGTGCCAGCAGCCCCTGGACTAGCGGGAGTAAAGTTGAGCAGTTCTTC. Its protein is CASSPWTSGSKVEQFF.

CDR3 in amino acids: CASSLEGTGVNTEAFF. CDR3 bases: TGCGCCAGCAGCTTGGAGGGGACAGGGGTGAACACTGAAGCTTTCTTT. The chain is built from TRBV5-1 and TRBJ1-1; the match to TRBD1 covers 10 bases. The length of the CDR3 is 16 residues. V was clipped by 0 bases and J by 0 bases; unmatched bases: 2. From germline, CDR1 is SGHRS and CDR2 YFSETQ.

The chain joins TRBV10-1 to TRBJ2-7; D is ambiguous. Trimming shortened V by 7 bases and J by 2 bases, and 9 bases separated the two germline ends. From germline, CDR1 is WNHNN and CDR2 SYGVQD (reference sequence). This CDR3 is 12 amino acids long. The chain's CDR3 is CASTGSAYEQYF. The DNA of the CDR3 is TGCGCCAGCACTGGGTCCGCCTACGAGCAGTACTTC.

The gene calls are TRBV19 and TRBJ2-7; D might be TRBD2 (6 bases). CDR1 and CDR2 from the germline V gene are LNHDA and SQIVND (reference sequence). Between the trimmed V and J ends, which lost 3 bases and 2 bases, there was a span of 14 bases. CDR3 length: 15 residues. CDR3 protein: CASSMYSGGAYEQYF. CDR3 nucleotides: TGTGCCAGTAGTATGTATAGCGGAGGGGCCTACGAGCAGTACTTC.

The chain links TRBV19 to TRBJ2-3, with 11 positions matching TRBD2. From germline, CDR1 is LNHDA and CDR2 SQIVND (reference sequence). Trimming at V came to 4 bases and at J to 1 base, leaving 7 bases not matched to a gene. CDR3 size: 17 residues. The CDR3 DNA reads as TGTGCCAGTAGTACCGGGGCACTAGCGGGGGGCACAGATACGCAGTATTTT. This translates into CASSTGALAGGTDTQYF.

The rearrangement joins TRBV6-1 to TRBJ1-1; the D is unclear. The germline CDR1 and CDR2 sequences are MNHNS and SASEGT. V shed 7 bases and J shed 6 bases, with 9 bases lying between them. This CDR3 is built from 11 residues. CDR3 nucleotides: TGTGCCAGCATTATGGGCGCTGAAGCTTTCTTT. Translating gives CASIMGAEAFF.

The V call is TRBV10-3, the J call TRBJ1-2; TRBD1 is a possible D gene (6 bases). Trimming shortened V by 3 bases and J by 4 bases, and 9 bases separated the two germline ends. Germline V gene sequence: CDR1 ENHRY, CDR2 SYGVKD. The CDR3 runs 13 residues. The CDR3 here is CAISERGPYGYTF. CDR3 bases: TGTGCCATCAGTGAACGGGGGCCCTATGGCTACACCTTC.

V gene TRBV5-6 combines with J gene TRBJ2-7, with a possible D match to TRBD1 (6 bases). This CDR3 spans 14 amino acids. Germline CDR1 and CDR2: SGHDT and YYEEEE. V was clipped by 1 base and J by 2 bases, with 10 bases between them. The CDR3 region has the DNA TGTGCCAGCAGCTTGACAGGGATCCCCTACGAGCAGTACTTC. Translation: CASSLTGIPYEQYF.

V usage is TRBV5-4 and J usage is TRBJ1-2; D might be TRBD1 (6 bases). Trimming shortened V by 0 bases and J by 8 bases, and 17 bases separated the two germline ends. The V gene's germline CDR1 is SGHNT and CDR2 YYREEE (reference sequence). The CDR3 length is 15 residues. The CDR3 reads CASSLGTPGAQGYTF. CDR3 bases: TGTGCCAGCAGCTTGGGGACACCGGGGGCGCAAGGCTACACCTTC.

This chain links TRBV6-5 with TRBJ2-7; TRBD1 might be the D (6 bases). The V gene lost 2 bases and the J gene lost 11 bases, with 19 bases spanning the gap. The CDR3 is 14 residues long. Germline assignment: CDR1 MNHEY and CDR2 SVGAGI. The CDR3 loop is CASSYGTNRVGEYF. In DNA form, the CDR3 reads TGTGCCAGCAGTTACGGGACAAACCGCGTAGGGGAGTACTTC.

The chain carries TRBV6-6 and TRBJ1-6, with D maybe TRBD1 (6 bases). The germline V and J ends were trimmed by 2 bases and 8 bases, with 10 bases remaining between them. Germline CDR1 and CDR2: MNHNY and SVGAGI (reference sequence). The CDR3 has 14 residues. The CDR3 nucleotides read TGTGCCAGCAGTTACCAGGGGAGGGATTCACCCCTCCACTTT. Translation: CASSYQGRDSPLHF.

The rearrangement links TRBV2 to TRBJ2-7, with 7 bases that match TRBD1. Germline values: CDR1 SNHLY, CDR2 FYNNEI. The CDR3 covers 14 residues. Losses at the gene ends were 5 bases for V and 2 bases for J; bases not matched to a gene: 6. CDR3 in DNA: TGTGCCAGCAGTACCGGGACAGCTCCCTACGAGCAGTACTTC. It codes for CASSTGTAPYEQYF.

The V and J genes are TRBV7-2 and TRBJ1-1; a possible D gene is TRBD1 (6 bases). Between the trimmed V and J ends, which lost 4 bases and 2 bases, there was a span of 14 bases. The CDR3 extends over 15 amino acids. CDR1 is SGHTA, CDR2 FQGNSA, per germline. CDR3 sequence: CASSSRTELNTEAFF. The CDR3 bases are TGTGCCAGCAGCTCTCGGACAGAACTCAACACTGAAGCTTTCTTT.

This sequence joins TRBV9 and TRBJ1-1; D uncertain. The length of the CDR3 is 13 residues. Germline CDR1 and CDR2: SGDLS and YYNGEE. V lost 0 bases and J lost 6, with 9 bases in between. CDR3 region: CASSVVPEAEAFF. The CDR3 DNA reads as TGTGCCAGCAGCGTAGTCCCGGAGGCTGAAGCTTTCTTT.

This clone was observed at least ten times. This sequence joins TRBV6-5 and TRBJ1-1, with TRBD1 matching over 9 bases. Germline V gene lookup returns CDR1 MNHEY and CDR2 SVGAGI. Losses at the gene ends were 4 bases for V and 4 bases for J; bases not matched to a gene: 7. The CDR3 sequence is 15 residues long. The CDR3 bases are TGTGCCAGCAGTTGGACAGGGGAGGGAGGCACTGAAGCTTTCTTT. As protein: CASSWTGEGGTEAFF.

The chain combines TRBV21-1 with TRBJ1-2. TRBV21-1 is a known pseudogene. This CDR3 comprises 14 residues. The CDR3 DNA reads TGTGCCAGCAGGGAGGGAACAGGGTTAGATGGCTACACCTTC. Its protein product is CASREGTGLDGYTF.

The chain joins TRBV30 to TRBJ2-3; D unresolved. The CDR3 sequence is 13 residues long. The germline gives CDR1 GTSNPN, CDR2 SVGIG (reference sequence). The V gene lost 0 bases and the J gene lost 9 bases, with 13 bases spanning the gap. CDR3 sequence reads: CAWSVLSLGTQYF. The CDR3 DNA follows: TGTGCCTGGAGTGTACTTTCTCTGGGGACGCAGTATTTT.